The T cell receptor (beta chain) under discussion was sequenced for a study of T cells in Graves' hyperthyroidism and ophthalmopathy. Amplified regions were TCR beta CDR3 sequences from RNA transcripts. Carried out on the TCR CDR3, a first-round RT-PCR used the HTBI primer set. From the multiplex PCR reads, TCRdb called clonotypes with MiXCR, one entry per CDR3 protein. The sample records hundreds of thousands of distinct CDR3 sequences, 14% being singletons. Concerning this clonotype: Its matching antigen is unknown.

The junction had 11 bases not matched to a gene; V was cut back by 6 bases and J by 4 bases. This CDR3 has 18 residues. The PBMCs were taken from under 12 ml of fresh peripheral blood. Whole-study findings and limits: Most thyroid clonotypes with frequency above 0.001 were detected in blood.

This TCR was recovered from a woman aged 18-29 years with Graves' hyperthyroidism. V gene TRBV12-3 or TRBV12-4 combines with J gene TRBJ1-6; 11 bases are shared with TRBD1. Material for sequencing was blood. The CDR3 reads CASSYSGTGGVYNSPLHF. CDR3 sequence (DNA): TGTGCCAGCAGCTACTCCGGGACAGGGGGGGTTTATAATTCACCCCTCCACTTT.